The 6 T cell receptor beta chains below all came from one sample that was sequenced in a study of spatial heterogeneity in lung cancer. Time point here: blood at routine non-recurrence follow-up after resection. Tumor, nontumor lung or frozen PBMC supplied whole RNA that was sequenced unsorted. MiXCR, run by TCRdb on the 5' RACE reads, gives a single entry per CDR3 protein. Among about 120,000 distinct CDR3 sequences listed, 10% to 15% were seen once. The source material was PBMCs, sampled at follow-up. The receptor set was obtained from a male donor with early-stage non-small cell lung cancer.

This sequence joins TRBV10-2 and TRBJ2-1; 9 nucleotides agree with TRBD2. The V gene's germline CDR1 is WSHSY and CDR2 SAAADI. The V gene end was trimmed by 0 bases and the J gene end by 0 bases; junction bases not matched to a gene: 9. The CDR3 runs 19 residues. The CDR3 DNA reads TGCGCCAGCAGTGAGTCGATCCCTCTAGCGGGAAGCTCCTACAATGAGCAGTTCTTC. Its translation is CASSESIPLAGSSYNEQFF.

This rearrangement joins TRBV12-3 or TRBV12-4 to TRBJ2-3; D uncertain. V lost 3 bases, J lost 4 bases, and 8 bases lay in between. The CDR3 has 13 residues. CDR3 nucleotide sequence: TGTGCCAGCAGTTTCTCTGGGTCAGATACGCAGTATTTT. Its protein product is CASSFSGSDTQYF.

This clonotype was recorded a few times. The chain links TRBV21-1 to TRBJ2-5; TRBD1 is taken as the D call from the table, unchecked against the DNA. TRBV21-1 is a documented pseudogene. This CDR3 is 17 amino acids long. The CDR3 DNA follows: TGTGCCAGCAGCAAAGTTTCTGAGGGGCGGCTCCAAGAGACCCAGTACTTC. It yields the protein CASSKVSEGRLQETQYF.

This clonotype came up many times. The chain has TRBV6-1 and TRBJ2-7, with D perhaps TRBD2 (6 bases). V gave up 3 bases and J gave up 4 bases, with 10 bases separating them. This CDR3 comprises 13 residues. Germline values: CDR1 MNHNS, CDR2 SASEGT. CDR3 nucleotide sequence: TGTGCCAGCAGTGATACTAGCTCTTACGAGCAGTACTTC. It codes for CASSDTSSYEQYF.

This clonotype was recorded a few times. The V gene is TRBV12-3 or TRBV12-4, the J gene TRBJ1-2, with a weak D call TRBD1 (5 bases). V was trimmed by 2 bases and J by 6 bases, leaving 22 bases between them. This CDR3 has 17 residues. In nucleotides, the CDR3 is TGTGCCAGCAGTTTATTAGTTGGGGCCCCTTTACCAGATGGCTACACCTTC. It translates to CASSLLVGAPLPDGYTF.

The chain recombines TRBV20-1 with TRBJ2-7; 11 positions agree with TRBD1. The CDR3 extends over 14 amino acids. V gave up 6 bases and J gave up 6 bases; unmatched junction bases: 10. Germline CDR1 reads DFQATT; CDR2 reads SNEGSKA (reference sequence). The CDR3 sequence: CSAALRTGGAEQYF. For the CDR3, the DNA is TGCAGTGCGGCCTTAAGGACAGGGGGCGCCGAGCAGTACTTC.